This TCR beta chain came from a study of T-cell memory formation after mild COVID-19. One entry per CDR3 protein results from TCRdb running MiXCR on the 5' RACE reads. Among more than 300,000 distinct CDR3 sequences listed, roughly 15% were seen once. In this sample, this clonotype turned up a few times. From germline, CDR1 is MDHEN and CDR2 SYDVKM. Trimming left V 5 bases short and J 5 bases short, with 21 bases between. This CDR3 is 16 amino acids long. The receptor was derived from a man aged 18 to 29 who had mild COVID-19 (a few samples of this study predate the infection). Cell type and time point are not known. The V and J genes are TRBV28 and TRBJ1-2; the D gene is possibly TRBD1 (6 bases). Sequenced sample: PBMCs or a T cell subset sorted from them (not recorded which). DNA for the CDR3: TGTGCCAGCAGTCCCCCAGGGGCCCCCCACACGTATGGCTACACCTTC. The encoded protein is CASSPPGAPHTYGYTF.